What follows are 11 T cell receptor beta chains derived from one specimen sequenced in a study of shared clonotypes between healthy human individuals. CD8 cells regarded as naive lacked CD45RO, were positively chosen for CCR7, and omitted terminally differentiated effector memory CD45RA+ cells. TCRdb's table, derived via immunoSEQ multiplex PCR, lists solely in-frame clones and lacks some. The sample lists around 2,100,000 clones, about 94% occurring once. The sequenced material came from naive CD8+ T cells sorted from blood. The receptors were gathered from a man between 18 and 29 years old in good health.

This clone was seen only once. The chain is built from TRBV27 and TRBJ2-1, with 12 bases lining up with TRBD2. Trimming cost V 5 bases and J 6 bases; bases outside gene matches: 11. Germline CDR1 is MNHEY and CDR2 is SMNVEV (reference sequence). The CDR3 is 17 residues long. DNA for the CDR3: TGTGCCAGCAGTCCCCGCCCGACTAGCGGGAGATTCAATGAGCAGTTCTTC. Its translation is CASSPRPTSGRFNEQFF.

Of note for this clone: The sample carries other DNA sequences with the same CDR3. CDR3 coding DNA: TGTGCCAGCAGCGTAGTTCCGGTGAACACTGAAGCTTTCTTT. It encodes CASSVVPVNTEAFF. V and J are TRBV9 and TRBJ1-1; D is unclear. V was clipped by 0 bases and J by 0 bases, with 6 bases between them. CDR1 is SGDLS, CDR2 YYNGEE, per germline. CDR3 length: 14 residues.

The sample holds a few counts of this clone. The CDR3 DNA is TGTGCCAGCAGTGAAGCGTGGGACTCCTTGTTCGAGTCTTCCTACGAGCAGTACTTC. It yields the protein CASSEAWDSLFESSYEQYF. The chain employs TRBV2 and TRBJ2-7; a possible D gene is TRBD2 (6 bases). This CDR3 contains 19 residues. CDR1 SNHLY and CDR2 FYNNEI come from the germline V gene. V was shortened by 0 bases and J by 1 base, with 22 bases between the two germline ends.

The J gene is TRBJ2-7, the V gene TRBV7-8; 9 bases are a match to TRBD1. The CDR3 has 17 amino acids. Germline-derived CDR1 and CDR2 are SGHVS and FQNEAQ. The V segment lost 5 bases and the J segment 3 bases; nucleotides outside the gene matches: 14. For the CDR3, the DNA is TGTGCCAGCAGCCAGATTCCCGGGACAGGGAGCATCTACGAGCAGTACTTC. Its protein product is CASSQIPGTGSIYEQYF.

V and J are TRBV7-8 and TRBJ1-1; a possible D gene is TRBD1 (5 bases). There are 16 residues in the CDR3. Germline V lookup: CDR1 SGHVS, CDR2 FQNEAQ. Trimming took 5 bases from V and 1 from J, leaving 17 bases between them. CDR3 residues: CASSALVGTKNTEAFF. CDR3 DNA sequence: TGTGCCAGCAGCGCCCTTGTGGGGACCAAGAACACTGAAGCTTTCTTT. The entire variable domain, with the rest obtained from reference TRBV7-8 and TRBJ1-1, is as follows: GAGVSQSPRYKVAKRGQDVALRCDPISGHVSLFWYQQALGQGPEFLTYFQNEAQLDKSGLPSDRFFAERPEGSVSTLKIQRTQQEDSAVYLCASSALVGTKNTEAFFGQGTRLTVV.

The chain uses TRBV9 and TRBJ1-3; perhaps TRBD1 as D (6 bases). Germline assignment: CDR1 SGDLS and CDR2 YYNGEE. This CDR3 is built from 15 residues. The V end was cut by 4 bases, the J end by 0 bases, with 11 bases between. This chain's CDR3 is CASSPTGDSGNTIYF. CDR3 in DNA: TGTGCCAGCAGCCCGACAGGTGACTCTGGAAACACCATATATTTT.

On this clone itself: Other DNA sequences in this specimen translate into the identical CDR3. This rearrangement joins TRBV27 to TRBJ2-1, with D perhaps matching TRBD2 (5 bases). CDR3 length: 16 amino acids. V was pared by 2 bases and J by 2 bases, with 13 bases between. Germline V gene sequence: CDR1 MNHEY, CDR2 SMNVEV (reference sequence). The CDR3 reads CASSLAGLAAYNEQFF. The CDR3 DNA reads as TGTGCCAGCAGTTTAGCGGGCCTAGCCGCCTACAATGAGCAGTTCTTC.

This chain connects TRBV11-1 to TRBJ2-1, with 7 bases lining up with TRBD1. Germline V gives CDR1 SGHAT, CDR2 FQDESV (reference sequence). After removal of 2 bases from V and 2 bases from J, the junction contained 6 bases not matched to a gene. The CDR3 has 16 amino acids. The chain's CDR3 is CASSLSRQGPYNEQFF. Here the CDR3 DNA reads TGTGCCAGCAGCTTATCCCGACAGGGTCCCTACAATGAGCAGTTCTTC.

Of note for this clone: This sample also contains other DNA sequences that code for the same CDR3. The rearrangement joins TRBV4-1 to TRBJ1-1, with no clear D. Germline V CDR1 and CDR2: MGHRA, YSYEKL. The CDR3 is 15 residues long. Trimming stripped 1 base from V and 1 base from J, with 10 bases between. The CDR3 region has the DNA TGCGCCAGCAGCCAAGTCCCCCCCGGGAACACTGAAGCTTTCTTT. Amino acid sequence: CASSQVPPGNTEAFF.

The rearrangement uses TRBV14 and TRBJ2-7, with unresolved D. The V end lost 4 bases, the J end lost 0 bases, and 10 bases lay between the germline ends. Germline V gives CDR1 SGHDN, CDR2 FVKESK. The CDR3 covers 14 residues. The CDR3 protein is CASSLGLYSYEQYF. The CDR3 region has the DNA TGTGCCAGCAGCCTCGGGTTATACTCCTACGAGCAGTACTTC.

The V gene is TRBV6-6, the J gene TRBJ2-2, with 7 bases lining up with TRBD1. Germline CDR1 MNHNY, CDR2 SVGAGI (reference sequence). The CDR3 length is 14 residues. The J segment lost 1 base and the V segment lost 6 bases, leaving 2 bases of the junction unmatched. DNA for the CDR3: TGTGCCAGCAGAAGGGACAGGAACACCGGGGAGCTGTTTTTT. Residues: CASRRDRNTGELFF.